This T cell receptor (beta chain) was sequenced during a study of blood T cell repertoires in COVID-19. Study background: Samples taken during acute and convalescent COVID-19 were collected in the United States, Italy and Spain. T cells, B-cell-depleted T cells, or PBMCs supplied cDNA or gDNA.

Original analysis: Reference gene primer amplification gave nucleated cell count estimates. Sequenced by immunoSEQ multiplex PCR; TCRdb stores in-frame clones only, minus some. The DNA was the basis for D and trimming; V, J and clone size are from that table. The sample contains some 250,000 clones, about 86% of which appear only once. This CDR3 is built from 16 residues. V dropped 1 base and J dropped 0 bases, with 12 bases sitting between them. Germline V gene sequence: CDR1 SGHVS, CDR2 FNYEAQ. Specimen: peripheral blood. V and J are TRBV7-6 and TRBJ2-5, with D possibly being TRBD1 (5 bases). The sequence was collected from a woman aged 30 to 39 who had recovered from COVID-19. The CDR3 is CASSLGHYRYQETQYF. CDR3 nucleotides: TGTGCCAGCAGCTTAGGGCACTACAGGTACCAAGAGACCCAGTACTTC.